The next 12 T cell receptor beta chains were all read from a single sample in a study of T cell responses to AZD1222 COVID-19 vaccine (dated by TCRdb to the early 2020s). This specimen's time point label, per the study, means: about 28 days (+/-7) after the second vaccine dose. Libraries were built with the immunoSEQ multiplex PCR assay. What TCRdb holds here is the immuneACCESS table cut down to in-frame rearrangements. Part of the clones is not present; checked against another copy, under half of the missing clones reflect an unresolved V gene, and the others are unexplained. Counted in this sample were roughly 270,000 clones; about 94% of them appeared once. Clones ranked in the top ten supply roughly 0.5% of the sample. The sequenced sample was peripheral blood, obtained 28 days after the second AZD1222 dose. Receptor source: an adult who received the AZD1222 COVID-19 vaccine.

This clone was observed once. This chain uses TRBV7-9 with TRBJ1-2; perhaps TRBD1 as D (6 bases). Deletions cut 3 bases from V and 4 bases from J, with 9 bases between. The CDR3 has 13 amino acids. The V gene's germline CDR1 is SEHNR and CDR2 FQNEAQ (reference sequence). Here the CDR3 DNA reads TGTGCCAGCAGCTTCGGGACACCCTATGGCTACACCTTC. As protein: CASSFGTPYGYTF.

In its sample, this clone was seen once. An end of the junction differs from the germline gene, which may be a read error. CDR3 sequence reads: CASSYLGTGRDYGYTF. The CDR3 nucleotides read TGTGCCAGCAGCTACTTGGGGACAGGGAGGGACTATGGCTACACCTTC. V is TRBV6-5 and J is TRBJ1-2; 9 bases match TRBD1. CDR1 is MNHEY and CDR2 is SVGAGI in the germline V gene. The CDR3 has 16 amino acids.

The chain carries TRBV5-1 and TRBJ2-7; D possibly corresponds to TRBD2 (5 bases). CDR3 length equals 13 residues. Deletions cut 3 bases from V and 4 bases from J, with 11 bases between. The germline V gene has CDR1 SGHRS and CDR2 YFSETQ. The CDR3, as DNA: TGCGCCAGCAGCTCGGGGAGTGGGTACGAGCAGTACTTC. Translating gives CASSSGSGYEQYF.

This clone was detected only once. The V call is TRBV2, the J call TRBJ2-2, with 10 bases that match TRBD1. Germline CDR1 reads SNHLY; CDR2 reads FYNNEI. J lost 6 bases, V lost 6 bases, and 7 bases had no gene match. The CDR3 contains 15 residues. CDR3 coding DNA: TGTGCCAGCAGCCTGGGGACAGGGGCCTCCGGGGAGCTGTTTTTT. Its protein product is CASSLGTGASGELFF.

The V gene is TRBV12-5, the J gene TRBJ2-7, with a possible D match to TRBD2 (6 bases). The ends were cut back, 7 bases at V and 1 base at J, with 11 bases in the middle. This CDR3 contains 13 residues. Germline V lookup: CDR1 LGHNT, CDR2 FRNRAP. In DNA, the CDR3 is TGTGCTAGTGCTTGGGACTTTTCCTACGAGCAGTACTTC. Translating it yields CASAWDFSYEQYF.

The V call is TRBV5-1, the J call TRBJ1-4; D is undetermined. Trimming removed 5 bases at V and 1 base at J, with 12 bases between. Germline CDR1 SGHRS, CDR2 YFSETQ. This CDR3 spans 15 amino acids. This CDR3 reads CASRRRLGTNEKLFF. Written as DNA, the CDR3 is TGCGCCAGCAGAAGAAGATTGGGAACTAATGAAAAACTGTTTTTT.

The J gene is TRBJ2-3, the V gene TRBV19; D gene ambiguous. The length of the CDR3 is 15 residues. V was pared by 5 bases and J by 0 bases, with 12 bases between. Germline V CDR1 and CDR2: LNHDA, SQIVND (reference sequence). DNA for the CDR3: TGTGCCAGTAGTTCCCGTGGGTTTAGCACAGATACGCAGTATTTT. Amino acid sequence: CASSSRGFSTDTQYF.

The rearrangement links TRBV19 to TRBJ1-5, with a tentative D call TRBD1 (5 bases). Per the germline V gene, CDR1 is LNHDA and CDR2 is SQIVND (reference sequence). The CDR3 contains 14 residues. The V gene lost 8 bases and the J gene lost 2 bases, with 13 bases spanning the gap. CDR3 DNA sequence: TGTGCCAGTTCCGACTCGGGGGGCAATCAGCCCCAGCATTTT. It codes for CASSDSGGNQPQHF.

V gene TRBV20-1 combines with J gene TRBJ2-1; tentatively, D is TRBD1 or TRBD2 (5 bases each). Germline V CDR1 and CDR2: DFQATT, SNEGSKA (reference sequence). With 3 bases removed from V and 6 bases from J, the gap between germline ends came to 12 bases. CDR3 size: 13 residues. The CDR3 here is CSASGTESNEQFF. DNA of the CDR3: TGCAGTGCTAGTGGGACCGAAAGCAATGAGCAGTTCTTC.

The J gene is TRBJ2-2, the V gene TRBV7-3; TRBD2 aligns across 7 bases. This CDR3 contains 15 residues. Unmatched junction bases numbered 5, after V lost 1 base and J lost 6 bases. Per germline, CDR1 SGHTA and CDR2 FQGTGA. Here the CDR3 reads CASSLRLAGSGELFF. DNA of the CDR3: TGTGCCAGCAGCTTAAGACTAGCCGGGTCCGGGGAGCTGTTTTTT.

The chain links TRBV25-1 to TRBJ1-2; D gene uncertain. The CDR3 has 14 residues. Trimming stripped 0 bases from V and 3 bases from J, with 8 bases between. Per germline, CDR1 MGHDK and CDR2 SYGVNS. This CDR3 is CASSEYQRDYGYTF. The CDR3, as DNA: TGTGCCAGCAGTGAATATCAGCGGGACTATGGCTACACCTTC.

This chain uses TRBV7-2 with TRBJ2-4; possibly TRBD1 for D (5 bases). The CDR3 covers 17 residues. V shed 5 bases and J shed 0 bases, with 17 bases lying between them. In germline, CDR1 is SGHTA, CDR2 FQGNSA. Here the CDR3 reads CASSPAGQGRAKNIQYF. CDR3 nucleotides: TGTGCCAGCAGCCCCGCCGGGCAGGGTAGAGCCAAAAACATTCAGTACTTC.